This TCR beta chain appears in the sequencing data of a study of blood T cell repertoires in COVID-19. Study context: Sites in the United States, Italy and Spain provided acute and convalescent COVID-19 samples. In each case, the material was cDNA or gDNA derived from T cells, B-cell-depleted T cells, or PBMCs.

This clone was counted a few times. In the source study's methods: Estimates of nucleated cell counts were drawn from the amplification of reference gene primers. The data were produced by immunoSEQ multiplex PCR, yet TCRdb's version contains in-frame clones alone and is incomplete. The V and J calls and clone size come from that table; D and trimming were worked out from the DNA. The sample shows tens of thousands of clones, approximately 84% of them seen only once. The Seattle patients joined while their infection was active and were tracked longitudinally afterward. V lost 7 bases, J lost 1 base, and 11 bases lay in between. Germline V gene data show CDR1 as SNHLY and CDR2 as FYNNEI. The CDR3 totals 14 residues.

The gene calls are TRBV2 and TRBJ1-5; D unresolved. The clonotype comes from a man between 45 and 60 years old with COVID-19, enrolled during active disease. Material: peripheral blood. CDR3 sequence (DNA): TGTGCCAGCAACGCCTTGCGAAGCAATCAGCCCCAGCATTTT. Protein sequence: CASNALRSNQPQHF.